The rows below give T cell receptor beta chains drawn from one sample of a study of cytomegalovirus exposure and HLA in healthy donors. Repertoires were generated with immunoSEQ multiplex PCR, while TCRdb's copy carries only in-frame clones and drops some. The profile shows about 190,000 clones, around 75% of them singletons. Sequencing input: PBMCs. All receptors come from a woman aged 45-59 years in good health and CMV-seronegative. Each CDR3 is given with its conserved first and last residue. A D gene is named only where the DNA matches it firmly. Size values are once, few and many counts, or a class for expanded clones, and some rows have none.

J gene: TRBJ1-1
V gene: TRBV6-1
D gene: TRBD1
clone size: .
CDR3 DNA: TGTGCCAGCAGTGAAAGAGCGCGGGGACAGGGAGGAACTGAAGCTTTCTTT
CDR3 protein: CASSERARGQGGTEAFF

J gene: TRBJ1-2
V gene: TRBV6-1
D gene: TRBD1
clone size: .
CDR3 DNA: TGTGCCAGCACGGGACAGGGGGGGGCTAACTATGGCTACACCTTC
CDR3 protein: CASTGQGGANYGYTF

J gene: TRBJ2-1
V gene: TRBV19
D gene: TRBD2
clone size: .
CDR3 DNA: TGTGCCAGTAGTTTGGTAGCGGGGGGAAATGAGCAGTTCTTC
CDR3 protein: CASSLVAGGNEQFF

J gene: TRBJ2-2
V gene: TRBV4-3
D gene: .
clone size: few
CDR3 DNA: TGCGCCAGCAGCCAAGATCGAGACACCGGGGAGCTGTTTTTT
CDR3 protein: CASSQDRDTGELFF

J gene: TRBJ2-1
V gene: TRBV18
D gene: TRBD1
clone size: .
CDR3 DNA: TGTGCCAGCTCACATCGGACAGGGACCTACAATGAGCAGTTCTTC
CDR3 protein: CASSHRTGTYNEQFF

J gene: TRBJ2-1
V gene: TRBV5-1
D gene: TRBD2
clone size: .
CDR3 DNA: TGCGCCAGCAGCCCCCTAGCGGGGGGGTACAATGAGCAGTTCTTC
CDR3 protein: CASSPLAGGYNEQFF

J gene: TRBJ1-5
V gene: TRBV28
D gene: .
clone size: .
CDR3 DNA: TGTGCCAGCAGCCCTACGGGAGCGGGGAACAATCAGCCCCAGCATTTT
CDR3 protein: CASSPTGAGNNQPQHF

J gene: TRBJ2-5
V gene: TRBV19
D gene: .
clone size: .
CDR3 DNA: TGTGCCAGCGCCCTGGCCCGGCACAGCCAAGAGACCCAGTACTTC
CDR3 protein: CASALARHSQETQYF

J gene: TRBJ2-5
V gene: TRBV19
D gene: TRBD1
clone size: .
CDR3 DNA: TGTGCCAGTAGTCCTAGACAGGGCGGATCAGAGACCCAGTACTTC
CDR3 protein: CASSPRQGGSETQYF

J gene: TRBJ2-7
V gene: TRBV7-2
D gene: .
clone size: once
CDR3 DNA: TGTGCCAGCAGCTTAGAACACTACGAGCAGTACTTC
CDR3 protein: CASSLEHYEQYF

J gene: TRBJ2-5
V gene: TRBV7-9
D gene: TRBD2
clone size: .
CDR3 DNA: TGTGCCAGCAGCACAGAGGGACTAGCGGACAGAAGGACCCAGTACTTC
CDR3 protein: CASSTEGLADRRTQYF

J gene: TRBJ2-2
V gene: TRBV28
D gene: .
clone size: .
CDR3 DNA: TGTGCCAGCAGTTTTCGTCTCCCCGGGGGCACCGGGGAGCTGTTTTTT
CDR3 protein: CASSFRLPGGTGELFF

J gene: TRBJ2-7
V gene: TRBV7-3
D gene: TRBD2
clone size: .
CDR3 DNA: TGTGCCAGCAGCTTGGGGACTAGCGTACCCGTTCGGTACTTC
CDR3 protein: CASSLGTSVPVRYF

J gene: TRBJ2-2
V gene: TRBV7-3
D gene: .
clone size: .
CDR3 DNA: TGTGCCAGCAGCTTACAACCCACAGGGTCGACCGGGGAGCTGTTTTTT
CDR3 protein: CASSLQPTGSTGELFF

J gene: TRBJ2-2
V gene: TRBV27
D gene: .
clone size: .
CDR3 DNA: TGTGCCAGCAGTTTCCTCGGCGGAATAGACACCGGGGAGCTGTTTTTT
CDR3 protein: CASSFLGGIDTGELFF

J gene: TRBJ1-1
V gene: TRBV6-5
D gene: TRBD1
clone size: .
CDR3 DNA: TGTGCCAGCAGTCCACAGGGGTCAAGGAATGAAGCTTTCTTT
CDR3 protein: CASSPQGSRNEAFF

J gene: TRBJ1-1
V gene: TRBV7-9
D gene: .
clone size: .
CDR3 DNA: TGTGCCAGCAGCTCCGGACAGTACACTGAAGCTTTCTTT
CDR3 protein: CASSSGQYTEAFF

J gene: TRBJ2-7
V gene: TRBV5-4
D gene: TRBD2
clone size: few
CDR3 DNA: TGTGCCAGCAGCTGGGAGGGAGCCATGTCCTACGAGCAGTACTTC
CDR3 protein: CASSWEGAMSYEQYF

J gene: TRBJ2-1
V gene: TRBV27
D gene: TRBD2
clone size: .
CDR3 DNA: TGTGCCAGCAGTGCAAAACTAGCGGGAATAAGGAATGAGCAGTTCTTC
CDR3 protein: CASSAKLAGIRNEQFF

J gene: TRBJ2-6
V gene: TRBV6-1
D gene: .
clone size: .
CDR3 DNA: TGTGCCAGCAGTGCTAATTTTGGGCTGTACTCTGGGGCCAACGTCCTGACTTTC
CDR3 protein: CASSANFGLYSGANVLTF

J gene: TRBJ2-3
V gene: TRBV27
D gene: .
clone size: .
CDR3 DNA: TGTGCCAGCACTCCGTGGAGGGGTACTAGCACAGATACGCAGTATTTT
CDR3 protein: CASTPWRGTSTDTQYF

J gene: TRBJ2-7
V gene: TRBV6-5
D gene: .
clone size: once
CDR3 DNA: TGTGCCAGCAGAGCTGCACCCGGCGAGCAGTACTTC
CDR3 protein: CASRAAPGEQYF

J gene: TRBJ2-1
V gene: TRBV29-1
D gene: TRBD1
clone size: .
CDR3 DNA: TGCAGCGTTGATGGGACAGGGGTCTACAATGAGCAGTTCTTC
CDR3 protein: CSVDGTGVYNEQFF

J gene: TRBJ1-2
V gene: TRBV19
D gene: .
clone size: .
CDR3 DNA: TGTGCCAGTAGTAGCCGCCGGGGAGATGGCTACACCTTC
CDR3 protein: CASSSRRGDGYTF

J gene: TRBJ2-6
V gene: TRBV19
D gene: TRBD1
clone size: .
CDR3 DNA: TGTGCCAGTAGTCACAGGGGGTCTGGGGCCAACGTCCTGACTTTC
CDR3 protein: CASSHRGSGANVLTF

J gene: TRBJ1-1
V gene: TRBV4-1
D gene: .
clone size: .
CDR3 DNA: TGCGCCAGCAGCCAAGATCCCGCCGGGGGGGCTGCGGAAGCTTTCTTT
CDR3 protein: CASSQDPAGGAAEAFF

J gene: TRBJ2-3
V gene: TRBV2
D gene: TRBD1
clone size: .
CDR3 DNA: TGTGCCAGCACTCCGGACAGGGCTAGAGCAGATACGCAGTATTTT
CDR3 protein: CASTPDRARADTQYF

J gene: TRBJ2-7
V gene: TRBV6-1
D gene: .
clone size: .
CDR3 DNA: TGTGCCAGCAGTGCCCTAGGGGGGGGAAGGGGCTACGAGCAGTACTTC
CDR3 protein: CASSALGGGRGYEQYF

J gene: TRBJ2-1
V gene: TRBV28
D gene: .
clone size: .
CDR3 DNA: TGTGCCAGCAATCCGACTTTAGGCTACAATGAGCAGTTCTTC
CDR3 protein: CASNPTLGYNEQFF

J gene: TRBJ2-3
V gene: TRBV27
D gene: .
clone size: .
CDR3 DNA: TGTGCCAGCGTTAAGCGAGATACGCAGTATTTT
CDR3 protein: CASVKRDTQYF

J gene: TRBJ2-2
V gene: TRBV4-2
D gene: TRBD2
clone size: .
CDR3 DNA: TGTGCCAGCAGCCGTAGTCTTCCAGCGGGGGGGCCGATCGGGGAGCTGTTTTTT
CDR3 protein: CASSRSLPAGGPIGELFF

J gene: TRBJ2-1
V gene: TRBV4-1
D gene: TRBD2
clone size: once
CDR3 DNA: TGCGCCAGTCGACTAGCGGGGGGCGATGAGCAGTTCTTC
CDR3 protein: CASRLAGGDEQFF

J gene: TRBJ2-3
V gene: TRBV6-6
D gene: .
clone size: .
CDR3 DNA: TGTGCCAGCAGTTACCCCATCATGACAGGCACAGATACGCAGTATTTT
CDR3 protein: CASSYPIMTGTDTQYF

J gene: TRBJ2-5
V gene: TRBV11-2
D gene: .
clone size: .
CDR3 DNA: TGTGCCAGCAGCCGCGAGGGGGGGGTCGGCCAAGAGACCCAGTACTTC
CDR3 protein: CASSREGGVGQETQYF

J gene: TRBJ2-7
V gene: TRBV5-4
D gene: .
clone size: few
CDR3 DNA: TGTGCCAGCAGCTTGCTTCTGTCTTACGAGCAGTACTTC
CDR3 protein: CASSLLLSYEQYF

J gene: TRBJ2-7
V gene: TRBV7-2
D gene: TRBD1
clone size: .
CDR3 DNA: TGTGCCAGCAGCTTAGGGACAGGGATTTCCTACGAGCAGTACTTC
CDR3 protein: CASSLGTGISYEQYF

J gene: TRBJ1-3
V gene: TRBV5-4
D gene: .
clone size: .
CDR3 DNA: TGTGCCAGCAGCTTGGATCCCGGACAGACCTCTGGAAACACCATATATTTT
CDR3 protein: CASSLDPGQTSGNTIYF

J gene: TRBJ2-2
V gene: TRBV5-1
D gene: .
clone size: once
CDR3 DNA: TGCGCCAGCAGCTTGGGGGAAAAACCCAGGGGGAACACCGGGGAGCTGTTTTTT
CDR3 protein: CASSLGEKPRGNTGELFF

J gene: TRBJ1-3
V gene: TRBV27
D gene: .
clone size: .
CDR3 DNA: TGTGCCAGCAGTTTTTCTACACCCCTCGTGACAGGCTCAGGAAACACCATATATTTT
CDR3 protein: CASSFSTPLVTGSGNTIYF

J gene: TRBJ1-5
V gene: TRBV6-9
D gene: .
clone size: .
CDR3 DNA: TGTGCCAGCAGTCAAATAGGACAGATAAATCAGCCCCAGCATTTT
CDR3 protein: CASSQIGQINQPQHF